This T cell receptor beta chain was sequenced for a study of blood T cell repertoires in COVID-19. The wider study: Collection of acute and convalescent COVID-19 samples took place in the United States, Italy and Spain. PBMCs, B-cell-depleted T cells, or T cells provided the cDNA or gDNA that made up the material.

Authors' data handling: How many nucleated cells were present was estimated from reference gene primer amplification. Libraries were prepared by immunoSEQ multiplex PCR; TCRdb keeps only in-frame clonotypes and omits some of them. V and J calls and clone size come straight from that table; D and trimming were deduced from the DNA. This sample yields under 100,000 clones, of which around 87% are seen a single time; roughly 14% belongs to the top ten. Sequencing was performed on peripheral blood. This receptor was taken from a male donor with acute or convalescent COVID-19.

This CDR3 reads CAISLVSGETQYF. CDR3 nucleotides: TGTGCCATCAGTCTAGTATCCGGGGAGACCCAGTACTTC. The rearrangement links TRBV10-3 to TRBJ2-5; no reliable D call. CDR1 ENHRY and CDR2 SYGVKD come from the germline V gene. Trimming removed 5 bases at V and 5 bases at J, with 12 bases between. The CDR3 loop spans 13 amino acids.